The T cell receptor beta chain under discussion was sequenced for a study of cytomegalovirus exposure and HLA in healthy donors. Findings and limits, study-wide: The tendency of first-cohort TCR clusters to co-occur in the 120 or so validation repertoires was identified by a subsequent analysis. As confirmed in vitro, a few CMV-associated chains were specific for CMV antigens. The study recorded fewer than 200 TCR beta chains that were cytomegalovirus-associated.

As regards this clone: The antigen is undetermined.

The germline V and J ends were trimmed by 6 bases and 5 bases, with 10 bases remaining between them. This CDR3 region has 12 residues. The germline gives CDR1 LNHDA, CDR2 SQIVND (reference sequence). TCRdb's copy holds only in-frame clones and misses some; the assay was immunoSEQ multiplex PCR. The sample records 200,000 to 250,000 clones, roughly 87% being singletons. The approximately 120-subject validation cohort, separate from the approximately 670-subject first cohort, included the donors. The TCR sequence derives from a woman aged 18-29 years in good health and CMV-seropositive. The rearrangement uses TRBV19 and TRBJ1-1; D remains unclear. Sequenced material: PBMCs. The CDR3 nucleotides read TGTGCCAGTAGCGCATCGAGGACTGAAGCTTTCTTT. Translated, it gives CASSASRTEAFF.